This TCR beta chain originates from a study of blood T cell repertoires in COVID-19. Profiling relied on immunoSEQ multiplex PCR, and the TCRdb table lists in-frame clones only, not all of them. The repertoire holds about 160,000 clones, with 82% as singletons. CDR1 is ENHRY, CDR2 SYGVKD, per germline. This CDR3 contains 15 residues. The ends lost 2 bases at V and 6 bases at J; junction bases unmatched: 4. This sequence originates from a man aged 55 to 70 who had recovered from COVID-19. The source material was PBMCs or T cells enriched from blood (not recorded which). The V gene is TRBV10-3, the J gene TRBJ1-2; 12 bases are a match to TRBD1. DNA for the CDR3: TGTGCCATCAGTGAGACCGGGACAGGGGGCAATGGCTACACCTTC. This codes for CAISETGTGGNGYTF.